The next 14 T cell receptor beta chains were all read from a single sample in a study of cytomegalovirus exposure and HLA in healthy donors (dated by TCRdb to 2017 to 2019). Receptors were amplified or captured by the immunoSEQ multiplex PCR assay. A mixture of 60 forward primers for TCR Vbeta segments and 13 reverse primers for TCR Jbeta segments was used in the multiplex PCR. What TCRdb holds here is the immuneACCESS table cut down to in-frame rearrangements. Part of the clones is not present; checked against another copy, under half of the missing clones reflect an unresolved V gene, and the others are unexplained. The sample profile shows roughly 120,000 clones; 8% to 10% of them were found once. The ten top clones hold less than 4% of the sample. Sequenced input: PBMCs. These receptors all stem from a man aged 25 to 40 in good health and CMV-seronegative.

This chain joins TRBV5-4 and TRBJ2-5, with 7 nucleotides matching TRBD2. The CDR3 totals 14 residues. The V segment lost 7 bases and the J segment 5 bases; nucleotides outside the gene matches: 11. Germline CDR1 reads SGHNT; CDR2 reads YYREEE (reference sequence). CDR3 protein: CASGGTGGGETQYF. The CDR3 region has the DNA TGTGCCAGCGGGGGGACGGGGGGAGGTGAGACCCAGTACTTC.

This clone came up a few times. The chain recombines TRBV25-1 with TRBJ2-3, with D hard to call. Trimming took off 3 bases at V and 2 bases at J, with 12 bases between the two ends. CDR3 length equals 15 residues. Germline V gives CDR1 MGHDK, CDR2 SYGVNS. The CDR3 reads CASSDTSGPTDTQYF. The CDR3 DNA reads TGTGCCAGCAGTGACACCAGTGGGCCCACAGATACGCAGTATTTT. Full variable domain (missing parts from reference TRBV25-1 and TRBJ2-3): EADIYQTPRYLVIGTGKKITLECSQTMGHDKMYWYQQDPGMELHLIHYSYGVNSTEKGDLSSESTVSRIRTEHFPLTLESARPSHTSQYLCASSDTSGPTDTQYFGPGTRLTVL.

This clone has just a few counts. The chain joins TRBV2 to TRBJ1-5; D gene ambiguous. The V gene lost 7 bases and the J gene lost 0 bases, with 13 bases spanning the gap. Looked up from germline, CDR1 is SNHLY and CDR2 is FYNNEI. The CDR3 is 15 amino acids. CDR3 residues: CASIASPASNQPQHF. In DNA, the CDR3 is TGTGCCAGCATCGCGTCCCCTGCTAGCAATCAGCCCCAGCATTTT.

CDR3: CASSPGSSYNSPLHF. The DNA of the CDR3 is TGTGCCAGCTCACCAGGGAGTTCCTATAATTCACCCCTCCACTTT. The V gene is TRBV18, the J gene TRBJ1-6; D is unresolved. With 2 bases removed from V and 1 base from J, the gap between germline ends came to 6 bases. Germline V CDR1 and CDR2: KGHSH, LQKENI. The CDR3 sequence is 15 residues long.

This clone was recorded at least ten times. The rearrangement uses TRBV19 and TRBJ1-1; weak D call: TRBD1 (5 bases). The CDR3 loop spans 13 amino acids. Germline CDR1 LNHDA, CDR2 SQIVND (reference sequence). Trimming cost V 5 bases and J 0 bases, with 7 bases left between them. The CDR3 reads CASSDSLNTEAFF. The CDR3 DNA sequence: TGTGCCAGTAGTGACAGCTTGAACACTGAAGCTTTCTTT.

This clone was counted only a few times. The V call is TRBV5-1, the J call TRBJ1-1; unclear D gene. Germline assignment: CDR1 SGHRS and CDR2 YFSETQ. The germline V and J ends were trimmed by 4 bases and 0 bases, with 10 bases remaining between them. The CDR3 has 14 amino acids. As DNA, the CDR3 is TGCGCCAGCAGCGCCACAACCTTGAACACTGAAGCTTTCTTT. The encoded protein is CASSATTLNTEAFF.

A word on this clone: One end of the junction fails to match germline, which may point to a read error. The V call is TRBV4-3, the J call TRBJ2-5; D is perhaps TRBD1 (6 bases). In germline, CDR1 is LGHNA, CDR2 YSLEER. The CDR3 covers 16 residues. Here the CDR3 DNA reads TGCGCCAGCAGCCAAGATTGGATGGGACAAGAAGAGATCCAGTACTTC. Its translation is CASSQDWMGQEEIQYF.

DNA for the CDR3: TGCGCCAGCAGCCAAGATTCCACCCACCGAGGGGAGACCCAGTACTTC. This gives the protein CASSQDSTHRGETQYF. This chain connects TRBV4-3 to TRBJ2-5, with D possibly matching TRBD2 (5 bases). V lost 0 bases, J lost 5 bases, and 16 bases lay in between. Germline CDR1 is LGHNA and CDR2 is YSLEER. This CDR3 contains 16 residues.

This clone was found a few times. This sequence joins TRBV5-4 and TRBJ1-2, with 7 bases matching TRBD1. V lost 3 bases and J lost 0; bases outside the gene matches: 5. The CDR3 totals 15 residues. The germline V gene encodes CDR1 SGHNT and CDR2 YYREEE (reference sequence). The CDR3 sequence is CASSWPGQPNYGYTF. In nucleotides, the CDR3 is TGTGCCAGCAGCTGGCCGGGACAGCCTAACTATGGCTACACCTTC.

This clone has a handful of counts. This rearrangement joins TRBV13 to TRBJ1-2; 9 bases map to TRBD1. CDR1 is PRHDT and CDR2 is FYEKMQ in the germline V gene (reference sequence). With 5 bases clipped from V and 7 bases from J, the junction kept 8 bases outside the gene matches. The CDR3 sequence is 14 residues long. The CDR3 here is CASSTIQGAGGYTF. CDR3 in DNA: TGTGCCAGCAGCACGATACAGGGGGCGGGTGGCTACACCTTC.

This clone was counted between two and nine times. The V and J genes are TRBV6-1 and TRBJ2-5, with D unresolved. CDR1 and CDR2 (germline): MNHNS, SASEGT. Trimming removed 6 bases at V and 1 base at J, with 12 bases between. The CDR3 spans 14 residues. The CDR3 region is CASRAQDSQETQYF. DNA of the CDR3: TGTGCCAGCAGAGCCCAGGATTCCCAAGAGACCCAGTACTTC.

The chain has TRBV7-2 and TRBJ1-1; 11 bases agree with TRBD1. The CDR3 runs 16 residues. The ends lost 5 bases at V and 6 bases at J; junction bases unmatched: 11. CDR1 and CDR2 (germline): SGHTA, FQGNSA. The CDR3 coding sequence is TGTGCCAGCAGCAGGGGACAGGGGGTGGGAGTGTCTGAAGCTTTCTTT. As protein: CASSRGQGVGVSEAFF.

This clone was found once. The chain employs TRBV6-4 and TRBJ2-3, with 9 nucleotides matching TRBD1. The V gene's germline CDR1 is MRHNA and CDR2 SNTAGT. The CDR3 length is 16 residues. V lost 0 bases and J lost 1; bases outside the gene matches: 2. The CDR3 nucleotides are TGTGCCAGCAGTGACTCTACAGGGGGCGGCACAGATACGCAGTATTTT. Translating it yields CASSDSTGGGTDTQYF.

This clone was observed a few times. This CDR3 reads CASSLAPGSYEQYF. CDR3 nucleotides: TGCGCCAGCAGCTTGGCTCCAGGGTCCTACGAGCAGTACTTC. The chain is built from TRBV5-1 and TRBJ2-7, with D perhaps TRBD1 (5 bases). This CDR3 contains 14 residues. Germline assignment: CDR1 SGHRS and CDR2 YFSETQ. V lost 0 bases, J lost 1 base, and 8 bases lay in between.